What follows is one T cell receptor (beta chain) and its context. Antigen specificity is unknown. The data were taken from a study of T cells after yellow fever vaccination. About the study: Some fractions had low cell numbers, and these were prepared with SMART-Seq v4 Ultra Low Input.

Germline assignment: CDR1 SGHTA and CDR2 FQGNSA. The CDR3 sequence is 15 residues long. V lost 3 bases and J lost 3; bases outside the gene matches: 6. Findings and caveats of the study: Overlap between CD4 and CD8 compartments was detected for a small share of clonotypes. Subsequent booster samples again held most clones from primary vaccination (96% CD4, roughly 88% CD8).

TCRdb reprocessed the 5' RACE reads via MiXCR and lists one record per CDR3 protein. The data hold approximately 610,000 distinct CDR3 sequences, with about a sixth observed a single time. The sequence was obtained from a man aged 18 to 30 who received the YFV17D yellow fever vaccine. The gene calls are TRBV7-2 and TRBJ2-3; 7 nucleotides match TRBD2. The material sequenced was PBMCs, taken less than 6 days after the first yellow fever vaccination. CDR3 sequence (DNA): TGTGCCAGCAGCTTCCTGGCGGGGGAAACAGATACGCAGTATTTT. Translation gives CASSFLAGETDTQYF.